Listed here are 30 T cell receptor beta chains from one sample, sequenced in a study of OX40 agonist ivuxolimab in advanced cancers. The repertoire was sequenced with immunoSEQ multiplex PCR; TCRdb's copy has only in-frame clones and lacks some. The table has around 85,000 clones, more than 80% seen once. The sequences come from CD4+ or CD8+ T cells sorted from blood, collected in a trial of the OX40 agonist ivuxolimab. Source of these receptors: an adult with an advanced solid tumor such as melanoma, head and neck, liver or kidney cancer.

This chain uses TRBV30 with TRBJ2-5; possibly TRBD1 for D (5 bases). The germline V and J ends were trimmed by 4 bases and 3 bases, with 9 bases remaining between them. In germline, CDR1 is GTSNPN, CDR2 SVGIG (reference sequence). CDR3 length: 12 residues. The CDR3 here is CAWTGPEETQYF. The CDR3 nucleotides read TGTGCCTGGACAGGGCCCGAAGAGACCCAGTACTTC.

The CDR3 reads CASSPDSAYMNTEAFF. The CDR3 nucleotides read TGCGCCAGCAGCCCCGACAGCGCTTACATGAACACTGAAGCTTTCTTT. The V gene is TRBV5-1, the J gene TRBJ1-1, with D perhaps TRBD1 (5 bases). The CDR3 is made up of 16 amino acids. The germline gives CDR1 SGHRS, CDR2 YFSETQ. Trimming shortened V by 4 bases and J by 0 bases, and 16 bases separated the two germline ends. The full variable domain, its missing parts supplied by reference TRBV5-1 and TRBJ1-1, is KAGVTQTPRYLIKTRGQQVTLSCSPISGHRSVSWYQQTPGQGLQFLFEYFSETQRNKGNFPGRFSGRQFSNSRSEMNVSTLELGDSALYLCASSPDSAYMNTEAFFGQGTRLTVV.

CDR3 coding DNA: TGTGCCGTAGGAGGAGGCGATAATTCACCCCTCCACTTT. Its translation: CAVGGGDNSPLHF. This sequence joins TRBV10-3 and TRBJ1-6, with D hard to call. CDR1 and CDR2 from the germline V gene are ENHRY and SYGVKD. The CDR3 consists of 13 residues. V was clipped by 11 bases and J by 5 bases, with 13 bases between them.

This CDR3 is CASNRGDSNTEAFF. DNA of the CDR3: TGCGCCAGCAACAGGGGCGACTCGAACACTGAAGCTTTCTTT. The chain recombines TRBV5-1 with TRBJ1-1, with 7 nucleotides matching TRBD1. CDR3 length equals 14 residues. Looked up from germline, CDR1 is SGHRS and CDR2 is YFSETQ. V shed 6 bases, J shed 1 base, and the junction held 6 bases outside the gene matches. The whole variable domain, remainder taken from reference TRBV5-1 and TRBJ1-1, is KAGVTQTPRYLIKTRGQQVTLSCSPISGHRSVSWYQQTPGQGLQFLFEYFSETQRNKGNFPGRFSGRQFSNSRSEMNVSTLELGDSALYLCASNRGDSNTEAFFGQGTRLTVV.

The CDR3 loop reads CASSREGQGAKNTGELFF. CDR3 nucleotides: TGCGCCAGCAGCAGAGAGGGACAGGGGGCCAAGAACACCGGGGAGCTGTTTTTT. The rearrangement links TRBV5-1 to TRBJ2-2; 12 nucleotides match TRBD1. The length of the CDR3 is 18 residues. The ends lost 4 bases at V and 1 base at J; junction bases unmatched: 8. Germline assignment: CDR1 SGHRS and CDR2 YFSETQ.

The V gene is TRBV4-2, the J gene TRBJ1-6; 10 bases align to TRBD1. Germline lookup yields CDR1 LGHNA and CDR2 YNFKEQ. CDR3 length: 16 residues. The V segment lost 0 bases and the J segment 13 bases; nucleotides outside the gene matches: 9. The CDR3 bases are TGTGCCAGCAGCCAAGATATAAGGACAGGGGGTTCCCCCCTCCACTTT. Translated: CASSQDIRTGGSPLHF.

The rearrangement joins TRBV28 to TRBJ2-3, with 9 positions matching TRBD2. The CDR3 consists of 17 residues. The J segment lost 0 bases and the V segment lost 1 base, leaving 5 bases of the junction unmatched. Germline V gene data show CDR1 as MDHEN and CDR2 as SYDVKM. CDR3 nucleotides: TGTGCCAGCAGTTTATTCGTAGCGGGGGCAAGCACAGATACGCAGTATTTT. Translation: CASSLFVAGASTDTQYF.

The rearrangement uses TRBV10-3 and TRBJ2-5, with TRBD1 matching 7 bases. In germline, CDR1 is ENHRY, CDR2 SYGVKD. V lost 7 bases to trimming and J lost 3 bases; unmatched junction nucleotides: 2. The CDR3 runs 12 residues. CDR3: CAIKGTEETQYF. CDR3 bases: TGTGCCATCAAAGGGACAGAAGAGACCCAGTACTTC.

The chain recombines TRBV7-6 with TRBJ1-5; tentatively, D is TRBD1 (6 bases). V was trimmed by 5 bases and J by 7 bases, leaving 15 bases between them. Germline V gene data show CDR1 as SGHVS and CDR2 as FNYEAQ. The CDR3 has 14 amino acids. CDR3 nucleotides: TGTGCCAGCAGCCGAGGGGGGGGAGGGCAGCCCCAGCATTTT. Encoded protein: CASSRGGGGQPQHF. Filled out from reference TRBV7-6 and TRBJ1-5, the complete variable domain reads GAGVSQSPRYKVTKRGQDVALRCDPISGHVSLYWYRQALGQGPEFLTYFNYEAQQDKSGLPNDRFSAERPEGSISTLTIQRTEQRDSAMYRCASSRGGGGQPQHFGDGTRLSIL.

The V gene is TRBV7-8, the J gene TRBJ2-7; 7 nucleotides match TRBD2. This CDR3 has 11 amino acids. Germline V gives CDR1 SGHVS, CDR2 FQNEAQ. Trimming took 5 bases from V and 7 from J; bases not matched to a gene: 2. The CDR3 coding sequence is TGTGCCAGCAGCGGGCGGGGGGAGCAGTACTTC. Translating it yields CASSGRGEQYF.

As for this clone: In the same sample, other DNA sequences code for this CDR3. The CDR3 loop reads CSARREEQFF. The CDR3 DNA follows: TGCAGTGCTAGACGGGAAGAGCAGTTCTTC. The rearrangement uses TRBV20-1 and TRBJ2-1, with D possibly TRBD2 on 5 matching bases. The V end was cut by 2 bases, the J end by 10 bases, with 6 bases between. The CDR3 sequence is 10 residues long. CDR1 is DFQATT and CDR2 is SNEGSKA in the germline V gene (reference sequence).

The chain combines TRBV6-4 with TRBJ1-5; weak D call: TRBD1 (5 bases). V lost 6 bases and J 1 base, leaving 19 bases between the germline ends. The length of the CDR3 is 17 residues. Germline V gene data show CDR1 as MRHNA and CDR2 as SNTAGT. In nucleotides, the CDR3 is TGTGCCAGCAGGGGGGAAGTCCGGGAGTTGAGCAATCAGCCCCAGCATTTT. Protein: CASRGEVRELSNQPQHF.

This chain links TRBV11-2 with TRBJ2-1, with D hard to call. The CDR3 length is 17 residues. With 2 bases removed from V and 0 bases from J, the gap between germline ends came to 14 bases. Germline V CDR1 and CDR2: SGHAT, FQNNGV. As DNA, the CDR3 is TGTGCCAGCAGCTTACGGCCTGGCCTACTCTCCTACAATGAGCAGTTCTTC. This encodes CASSLRPGLLSYNEQFF. Full variable domain (remainder filled in from reference TRBV11-2 and TRBJ2-1): EAGVAQSPRYKIIEKRQSVAFWCNPISGHATLYWYQQILGQGPKLLIQFQNNGVVDDSQLPKDRFSAERLKGVDSTLKIQPAKLEDSAVYLCASSLRPGLLSYNEQFFGPGTRLTVL.

This chain connects TRBV11-2 to TRBJ1-4, with 10 bases fitting TRBD1. The CDR3 is 14 amino acids. Per the germline V gene, CDR1 is SGHAT and CDR2 is FQNNGV. Germline trimming cut 4 bases from V and 8 bases from J; bases unmatched to any gene: 4. This chain's CDR3 is CASSSGTGAEKLFF. The CDR3 bases are TGTGCCAGCAGCTCCGGGACAGGGGCCGAAAAACTGTTTTTT.

CDR3 residues: CASSLVGGGPQYF. The CDR3 DNA reads TGTGCCAGCAGCTTAGTTGGGGGGGGGCCCCAGTACTTC. This chain links TRBV7-9 with TRBJ2-5; weak D call: TRBD2 (7 bases). CDR3 size: 13 residues. Deletions cut 1 base from V and 9 bases from J, with 12 bases between. The germline V gene encodes CDR1 SEHNR and CDR2 FQNEAQ (reference sequence).

The chain couples TRBV5-4 to TRBJ1-2; D may be TRBD1 (6 bases). The CDR3 has 14 residues. The V gene's germline CDR1 is SGHNT and CDR2 YYREEE (reference sequence). Trimming shortened V by 0 bases and J by 4 bases, and 10 bases separated the two germline ends. The CDR3 nucleotides are TGTGCCAGCAGCTTGGTCGGACAGAGCTATGGCTACACCTTC. This sequence encodes CASSLVGQSYGYTF.

The rearrangement links TRBV6-1 to TRBJ2-7; weak D call: TRBD1 (5 bases). The CDR3 runs to 15 residues. The V and J ends lost 3 bases and 3 bases respectively, with 15 bases between them. Germline V gene sequence: CDR1 MNHNS, CDR2 SASEGT. CDR3 in amino acids: CASSDLWTPDYEQYF. The CDR3 nucleotides are TGTGCCAGCAGTGACTTGTGGACACCGGACTACGAGCAGTACTTC.

This clone was found a few times. The rearrangement uses TRBV5-4 and TRBJ2-5; 7 bases agree with TRBD2. Germline V gene lookup returns CDR1 SGHNT and CDR2 YYREEE (reference sequence). The CDR3 consists of 15 residues. J was trimmed by 3 bases and V by 6 bases; bases with no gene match: 11. The CDR3 DNA follows: TGTGCCAGCACCGCAGGCGGGACTAAAAAAGAGACCCAGTACTTC. This sequence encodes CASTAGGTKKETQYF.

The chain combines TRBV28 with TRBJ2-7; 8 nucleotides match TRBD1. Trimming took 4 bases from V and 4 from J; bases not matched to a gene: 6. Germline V gene lookup returns CDR1 MDHEN and CDR2 SYDVKM. The CDR3 is 14 residues long. The CDR3 DNA reads TGTGCCAGCAGTTGGGGGACAGGCGCTTACGAGCAGTACTTC. Translation: CASSWGTGAYEQYF.

V is TRBV5-1 and J is TRBJ2-1; D possibly uses TRBD1 or TRBD2 (5 bases each). V was trimmed by 0 bases and J by 8 bases, leaving 18 bases between them. The CDR3 is 16 amino acids. Germline V gene sequence: CDR1 SGHRS, CDR2 YFSETQ. The CDR3 nucleotides are TGCGCCAGCAGCTTGGAAAGTAGGGCCCGGGGCGATGAGCAGTTCTTC. Protein product: CASSLESRARGDEQFF.

This clone was detected once. This rearrangement joins TRBV28 to TRBJ2-7; D gene ambiguous. CDR1 and CDR2 from the germline V gene are MDHEN and SYDVKM. Trimming pared 9 bases from V and 4 bases from J, leaving 19 bases between. The CDR3 totals 14 residues. The DNA of the CDR3 is TGTGCCAGTGCCGGACCCACTGACTTATACGAGCAGTACTTC. It translates to CASAGPTDLYEQYF.

The J gene is TRBJ2-7, the V gene TRBV7-3; 10 bases agree with TRBD1. The germline gives CDR1 SGHTA, CDR2 FQGTGA. With 4 bases clipped from V and 5 bases from J, the junction kept 8 bases outside the gene matches. The CDR3 length is 15 residues. In DNA form, the CDR3 reads TGTGCCAGCAGCTCCACCGGGACAGGGGCAGACGAGCAGTACTTC. Translated: CASSSTGTGADEQYF.

V is TRBV6-1 and J is TRBJ2-5; a possible D gene is TRBD2 (6 bases). This CDR3 is built from 15 residues. Germline loops: CDR1 MNHNS, CDR2 SASEGT. Trimming stripped 4 bases from V and 3 bases from J, with 15 bases between. CDR3 region: CASSALGTQKETQYF. The CDR3 DNA reads as TGTGCCAGCAGTGCATTAGGGACTCAGAAAGAGACCCAGTACTTC.

The V gene is TRBV18, the J gene TRBJ2-1; 13 bases line up with TRBD2. The V segment lost 3 bases and the J segment 9 bases; nucleotides outside the gene matches: 8. CDR1 and CDR2 from the germline V gene are KGHSH and LQKENI. The CDR3 totals 16 residues. The CDR3 sequence is CASSPQGLAGRIEQFF. For the CDR3, the DNA is TGTGCCAGCTCACCCCAGGGACTAGCGGGAAGGATTGAGCAGTTCTTC.

J is TRBJ1-5 and V is TRBV30; TRBD1 might be the D (5 bases). This CDR3 contains 16 residues. Deletions cut 0 bases from V and 3 bases from J, with 15 bases between. Germline CDR1 GTSNPN, CDR2 SVGIG (reference sequence). The CDR3 protein is CAWSVKGGGFNQPQHF. CDR3 sequence (DNA): TGTGCCTGGAGTGTAAAAGGTGGGGGGTTCAATCAGCCCCAGCATTTT.

DNA for the CDR3: TGTGCCAGCAGCGTAGAAGTAGCGAGAGATGAGCAGTTCTTC. Its translation is CASSVEVARDEQFF. The genes are TRBV9 and TRBJ2-1, with D possibly matching TRBD2 (5 bases). CDR3 length equals 14 residues. V was shortened by 0 bases and J by 8 bases, with 12 bases between the two germline ends. Looked up from germline, CDR1 is SGDLS and CDR2 is YYNGEE.

V and J are TRBV15 and TRBJ1-4; D not resolved. The CDR3 consists of 13 residues. CDR1 and CDR2 from the germline V gene are LNHNV and YYDKDF (reference sequence). Deletions cut 0 bases from V and 3 bases from J, with 2 bases between. This chain's CDR3 is CATSRDANEKLFF. CDR3 DNA sequence: TGTGCCACCAGCAGAGATGCTAATGAAAAACTGTTTTTT.

The chain couples TRBV28 to TRBJ2-3, with D possibly matching TRBD1 (6 bases). There are 14 residues in the CDR3. Germline V lookup: CDR1 MDHEN, CDR2 SYDVKM. V gave up 7 bases and J gave up 1 base, with 12 bases separating them. CDR3 DNA: TGTGCCAGCAATTGGGGGCAAGGCACAGATACGCAGTATTTT. Its protein product is CASNWGQGTDTQYF. The whole variable domain, filled in from reference TRBV28 and TRBJ2-3, reads DVKVTQSSRYLVKRTGEKVFLECVQDMDHENMFWYRQDPGLGLRLIYFSYDVKMKEKGDIPEGYSVSREKKERFSLILESASTNQTSMYLCASNWGQGTDTQYFGPGTRLTVL.

The chain joins TRBV19 to TRBJ2-1; 12 bases line up with TRBD2. The CDR3 is 17 residues long. The V gene's germline CDR1 is LNHDA and CDR2 SQIVND (reference sequence). Trimming removed 5 bases from V and 3 bases from J; junction bases left unmatched: 8. The CDR3 loop is CASSLKGTSGLYNEQFF. CDR3 DNA sequence: TGTGCCAGTAGTTTAAAGGGGACTAGCGGGCTCTACAATGAGCAGTTCTTC.

The rearrangement uses TRBV6-1 and TRBJ1-2, with TRBD1 matching 8 bases. Germline-derived CDR1 and CDR2 are MNHNS and SASEGT. Unmatched junction bases numbered 5, after V lost 3 bases and J lost 2 bases. The CDR3 contains 15 residues. The CDR3 region has the DNA TGTGCCAGCAGTGACTATCACAGGGGGAACTATGGCTACACCTTC. It codes for CASSDYHRGNYGYTF.